This record concerns one T cell receptor beta chain sequence. Antigen: not known. The PCR made use of 60 Vbeta and 13 Jbeta primers. The repertoire was sequenced with immunoSEQ multiplex PCR; TCRdb's copy has only in-frame clones and lacks some. The repertoire holds 55,000 to 70,000 clones, with just under 75% as singletons. V shed 4 bases, J shed 2 bases, and the junction held 7 bases outside the gene matches. Germline-derived CDR1 and CDR2 are SGHDN and FVKESK. The length of the CDR3 is 16 residues. This sample was included in a study of cytomegalovirus exposure and HLA in healthy donors. Points from the study as a whole: Previously analyzed data showed that most TCR beta V segments were productive at a frequency of about 90% or about 30%. Whilst most TCR sequences proved rare, a subset of public TCRs occurred across many donors. Common viral pathogens seemed, in a later analysis, to connect with several of the most significant clusters. Researchers had no immune exposure information except CMV serostatus available.

This chain connects TRBV14 to TRBJ2-1; 8 bases fit TRBD2. Specimen: PBMCs. The TCR comes from a woman in her thirties in good health and CMV-seronegative. CDR3 residues: CASSRSGSPAYNEQFF. In DNA, the CDR3 is TGTGCCAGCAGCCGGAGCGGGAGTCCCGCCTACAATGAGCAGTTCTTC.